This is a list of T cell receptor beta chains from one sample in a study of blood T cell repertoires in COVID-19. Produced via immunoSEQ multiplex PCR; TCRdb's table is partial and in-frame only. The table has about 95,000 clones, about 93% seen once; the top ten hold 3% to 4%. The specimen sequenced was peripheral blood. Source of these receptors: a woman aged 45-65 years in a cohort sampled during active COVID-19. The CDR3 runs from the conserved cysteine through the conserved F or W. D genes are given only for firm matches. Clone sizes are given selectively: once, few, many, or a class where the clone is expanded.

V	length	D	J	size	CDR3	DNA
TRBV6-5	15	TRBD2	TRBJ2-5	-	CASSLGREGGETQYF	TGTGCCAGCAGCCTCGGGCGGGAGGGCGGTGAGACCCAGTACTTC
TRBV28	16	TRBD1	TRBJ1-3	-	CASSTPTGKTGNTIYF	TGTGCCAGCAGTACCCCGACAGGGAAGACTGGAAACACCATATATTTT
TRBV29-1	12	-	TRBJ1-2	-	CSAHRLGYGYTF	TGCAGCGCTCACAGGTTGGGCTATGGCTACACCTTC
TRBV7-3	13	-	TRBJ2-3	once	CASSFPGEDTQYF	TGTGCCAGCAGCTTCCCCGGGGAGGATACGCAGTATTTT
TRBV15	15	TRBD2	TRBJ2-7	-	CATSRGGTSGYEQYF	TGTGCCACCAGCAGAGGGGGGACTAGCGGATACGAGCAGTACTTC
TRBV7-2	13	-	TRBJ2-1	-	CASSLDGQSEQFF	TGTGCCAGCAGCTTAGATGGGCAGAGTGAGCAGTTCTTC
TRBV10-3	15	-	TRBJ2-5	-	CAISVGGDGRETQYF	TGTGCCATCAGTGTAGGGGGGGACGGTCGGGAGACCCAGTACTTC
TRBV10-3	14	-	TRBJ2-1	-	CAISDPGREDGQFF	TGTGCCATCAGCGATCCCGGGAGAGAAGACGGGCAGTTCTTC
TRBV6-5	13	-	TRBJ1-2	-	CASSTGQVYGYTF	TGTGCCAGCAGTACTGGGCAGGTCTATGGCTACACCTTC
TRBV27	14	-	TRBJ2-7	-	CASSRGMGVYEQYF	TGTGCCAGCAGTCGGGGGATGGGTGTGTACGAGCAGTACTTC
TRBV6-5	15	TRBD2	TRBJ2-1	-	CATSSGGPEMDEQFF	TGTGCCACCTCTAGCGGGGGACCAGAGATGGATGAGCAGTTCTTC
TRBV5-5	17	-	TRBJ1-2	-	CASSLDPMGGAGYGYTF	TGTGCCAGCAGCTTGGACCCCATGGGGGGGGCTGGCTATGGCTACACCTTC
TRBV5-6	16	TRBD1	TRBJ1-1	few	CASSRRGQGMNTEAFF	TGTGCCAGCAGCAGACGGGGACAGGGGATGAACACTGAAGCTTTCTTT
TRBV5-8	14	-	TRBJ1-4	-	CASSLMAVYEKLFF	TGTGCCAGCAGCTTGATGGCAGTATATGAAAAACTGTTTTTT
TRBV7-2	14	TRBD1	TRBJ1-4	-	CASSRTGGGEKLFF	TGTGCCAGCAGCAGAACAGGGGGCGGAGAAAAACTGTTTTTT
TRBV30	20	TRBD1	TRBJ1-4	-	CAWGQGGPGTGYIGVEKLFF	TGTGCCTGGGGGCAAGGCGGGCCCGGGACAGGTTATATCGGAGTTGAAAAACTGTTTTTT
TRBV5-1	15	TRBD1	TRBJ2-7	-	CASSALGQGYDEQYF	TGCGCCAGCAGCGCATTGGGACAGGGGTATGACGAGCAGTACTTC
TRBV11-1	15	TRBD2	TRBJ2-1	-	CASSSSGSSYNEQFF	TGTGCCAGCAGCTCTAGCGGGAGCTCCTACAATGAGCAGTTCTTC
TRBV3-1/TRBV3-2	16	TRBD1	TRBJ1-4	-	CASSPVRGTGRKKLFF	TGTGCCAGCAGCCCGGTACGCGGGACAGGGCGCAAAAAACTGTTTTTT
TRBV5-1	13	TRBD1	TRBJ1-2	-	CASSPDRGTGYTF	TGCGCCAGCAGCCCCGACAGGGGAACTGGCTACACCTTC
TRBV10-3	17	TRBD1	TRBJ2-7	-	CAIGGQGLTPPVYEQYF	TGTGCCATCGGGGGACAGGGATTAACGCCGCCTGTCTACGAGCAGTACTTC
TRBV27	15	-	TRBJ2-7	once	CASSLYASVAYEQYF	TGTGCCAGCAGTTTATACGCTAGCGTAGCCTACGAGCAGTACTTC
TRBV24-1	15	-	TRBJ1-5	-	CATSAPGPRDQPQHF	TGTGCCACCAGTGCCCCGGGTCCCCGGGATCAGCCCCAGCATTTT
TRBV15	13	TRBD1	TRBJ1-5	-	CATSVTGFQPQHF	TGTGCCACCAGCGTGACAGGGTTCCAGCCCCAGCATTTT
TRBV27	19	-	TRBJ2-7	-	CASSLWSQFARDSSYEQYF	TGTGCCAGCAGTTTATGGTCACAATTCGCCAGGGATAGCTCCTACGAGCAGTACTTC
TRBV18	14	TRBD1	TRBJ1-1	-	CASRWTGENTEAFF	TGTGCCAGCCGCTGGACAGGAGAGAACACTGAAGCTTTCTTT
TRBV3-1/TRBV3-2	16	-	TRBJ1-2	-	CASSHNGGHGNYGYTF	TGTGCCAGCAGCCATAACGGGGGGCATGGTAACTATGGCTACACCTTC
TRBV10-3	14	-	TRBJ1-2	-	CAISGSGEIDGYTF	TGTGCCATCAGCGGATCAGGGGAAATCGATGGCTACACCTTC
TRBV5-8	14	-	TRBJ1-6	once	CASSLDRANSPLHF	TGTGCCAGCAGCTTGGACAGGGCAAATTCACCCCTCCACTTT
TRBV7-9	13	-	TRBJ2-5	once	CASSPGHGRAQYF	TGTGCCAGCAGCCCGGGACACGGTAGGGCCCAGTACTTC
TRBV18	17	-	TRBJ2-1	once	CASSLTRSSSSYNEQFF	TGTGCCAGCTCACTAACGAGGAGTTCCAGCTCCTACAATGAGCAGTTCTTC
TRBV5-1	15	TRBD2	TRBJ2-2	once	CASSSGGLHTGELFF	TGCGCCAGCAGCTCGGGGGGGCTCCACACCGGGGAGCTGTTTTTT
TRBV5-5	14	-	TRBJ1-2	-	CASRNRAEGYGYTF	TGTGCCAGCAGAAACAGGGCCGAGGGCTATGGCTACACCTTC
TRBV30	15	TRBD1	TRBJ2-3	-	CAWSSTGMGTDTQYF	TGTGCCTGGAGTTCGACAGGGATGGGCACAGATACGCAGTATTTT
TRBV3-1/TRBV3-2	20	-	TRBJ1-3	-	CARVACRDKIIRVSGNTIYF	TGTGCCAGGGTAGCCTGTAGGGACAAAATAATCCGTGTATCTGGAAACACCATATATTTT
TRBV6-1	15	-	TRBJ1-4	-	CASSEGGETNEKLFF	TGTGCCAGCAGTGAAGGGGGGGAGACTAATGAAAAACTGTTTTTT
TRBV18	13	-	TRBJ2-1	-	CASSPRGDNEQFF	TGTGCCAGCTCGCCCAGGGGGGATAATGAGCAGTTCTTC
TRBV24-1	17	-	TRBJ2-3	-	CATGTSKGPREADTQYF	TGTGCCACCGGAACCTCAAAGGGACCTAGGGAGGCAGATACGCAGTATTTT
TRBV12-3/TRBV12-4	13	TRBD1	TRBJ1-5	-	CASKQGGYQPQHF	TGTGCCAGCAAACAGGGGGGGTATCAGCCCCAGCATTTT
TRBV5-6	11	-	TRBJ2-7	-	CASSYGYEQYF	TGTGCCAGCAGCTACGGCTACGAGCAGTACTTC
TRBV5-3	19	TRBD1	TRBJ1-4	-	CARRRGQDRGLATNEKLFF	TGTGCCAGAAGAAGGGGGCAAGACAGGGGTCTTGCAACTAATGAAAAACTGTTTTTT
TRBV5-1	15	-	TRBJ1-2	once	CASSLEAGSAYGYTF	TGCGCCAGCAGCTTGGAGGCAGGATCGGCCTATGGCTACACCTTC
TRBV2	15	TRBD1	TRBJ2-3	-	CASSRDRGLEDTQYF	TGTGCCAGCAGTCGGGACAGGGGGCTGGAAGATACGCAGTATTTT
TRBV7-3	15	-	TRBJ2-2	few	CASSPWASELGELFF	TGTGCCAGCAGCCCCTGGGCTAGCGAGCTGGGGGAGCTGTTTTTT
TRBV10-3	15	-	TRBJ2-2	once	CAISDHRENTGELFF	TGTGCCATCAGCGACCACCGGGAGAACACCGGGGAGCTGTTTTTT
TRBV7-2	14	-	TRBJ1-5	-	CASSYRNRVQPQHF	TGTGCCAGCAGCTACCGGAACAGGGTGCAGCCCCAGCATTTT
TRBV28	18	TRBD2	TRBJ2-3	-	CASSIGLAGGPVSDTQYF	TGTGCCAGCAGCATAGGACTAGCGGGAGGGCCGGTTTCAGATACGCAGTATTTT
TRBV6-5	14	TRBD2	TRBJ2-5	once	CASRRLAGEETQYF	TGTGCCAGCCGCCGACTAGCGGGAGAGGAGACCCAGTACTTC
TRBV7-9	16	-	TRBJ1-6	-	CASSLGWTAKNSPLHF	TGTGCCAGCAGCTTGGGATGGACAGCAAAAAATTCACCCCTCCACTTT
TRBV5-1	14	-	TRBJ2-3	-	CASSSQGGPDTQYF	TGCGCCAGCAGTAGCCAGGGCGGCCCAGATACGCAGTATTTT
TRBV7-3	15	-	TRBJ1-5	-	CASSLGPGFGQPQHF	TGTGCCAGCAGCTTAGGGCCAGGGTTTGGTCAGCCCCAGCATTTT
TRBV12-3/TRBV12-4	13	TRBD1	TRBJ1-2	-	CASRLTGGGGYTF	TGTGCCAGCAGATTGACAGGGGGCGGCGGCTACACCTTC
TRBV2	15	TRBD1	TRBJ1-6	once	CASSRDRGGNSPLHF	TGTGCCAGCAGTAGGGACAGGGGAGGGAATTCACCCCTCCACTTT
TRBV7-3	14	-	TRBJ2-2	-	CASSPLSGTGELFF	TGTGCCAGCAGCCCCCTCTCGGGAACCGGGGAGCTGTTTTTT
TRBV5-4	15	TRBD1	TRBJ2-7	few	CASSPGRDRSYEQYF	TGTGCCAGCAGCCCGGGTAGGGACAGGTCCTACGAGCAGTACTTC
TRBV4-1	15	-	TRBJ1-4	-	CASSPAGGHEEKLFF	TGCGCCAGCAGCCCAGCGGGGGGACACGAGGAAAAACTGTTTTTT